A single sample is the source of the 9 T cell receptor beta chains below, sequenced in a study of blood T cell repertoires in COVID-19. TCRdb's table, derived via immunoSEQ multiplex PCR, lists solely in-frame clones and lacks some. The sample holds 200,000 or so clones, about 90% seen once. The sample taken for sequencing was peripheral blood. The receptors stem from a young man with COVID-19, enrolled during active disease.

The rearrangement links TRBV7-3 to TRBJ1-2; 7 nucleotides agree with TRBD1. Germline V CDR1 and CDR2: SGHTA, FQGTGA. J gave up 12 bases and V 5 bases, and 12 bases lay outside the gene matches. This CDR3 region has 13 residues. The CDR3, as DNA: TGTGCCAGCAGCCCAAGTAGGGACAGCCACAACACCTTC. Translation: CASSPSRDSHNTF.

The CDR3 region is CASSWGTGGVGSNQPQHF. The CDR3 DNA is TGTGCCAGCAGTTGGGGGACAGGGGGCGTAGGAAGCAATCAGCCCCAGCATTTT. V gene TRBV6-2 or TRBV6-3 combines with J gene TRBJ1-5; TRBD1 agrees at 12 bases. The CDR3 sequence is 18 residues long. Germline CDR1 and CDR2: MNHEY and SVGEGT. Trimming took 4 bases from V and 1 from J; bases not matched to a gene: 8.

The J gene is TRBJ1-6, the V gene TRBV3-1 (or the pseudogene TRBV3-2); 10 bases agree with TRBD1. The junction had 6 bases not matched to a gene; V was cut back by 4 bases and J by 6 bases. The CDR3 contains 16 residues. The germline V gene encodes CDR1 LGHDT and CDR2 YNNKEL (reference sequence). The DNA of the CDR3 is TGTGCCAGCAGCCCCCGGGACAGGGGAGTTAATTCACCCCTCCACTTT. Translating gives CASSPRDRGVNSPLHF.

This clone came up once. The rearrangement uses TRBV5-4 and TRBJ2-7; 8 bases line up with TRBD1. Germline V gene lookup returns CDR1 SGHNT and CDR2 YYREEE (reference sequence). The ends lost 2 bases at V and 5 bases at J; junction bases unmatched: 9. The CDR3 is 15 amino acids. DNA of the CDR3: TGTGCCAGCAGCTTCCTGGGCGGACAGGGCAACGAGCAGTACTTC. It translates to CASSFLGGQGNEQYF. Looking up the rest from reference TRBV5-4 and TRBJ2-7 gives the full variable domain: ETGVTQSPTHLIKTRGQQVTLRCSSQSGHNTVSWYQQALGQGPQFIFQYYREEENGRGNFPPRFSGLQFPNYSSELNVNALELDDSALYLCASSFLGGQGNEQYFGPGTRLTVT.

The chain has TRBV28 and TRBJ1-2; the match to TRBD1 covers 7 bases. In germline, CDR1 is MDHEN, CDR2 SYDVKM. V was pared by 2 bases and J by 3 bases, with 3 bases of the junction left unmatched. CDR3 length: 14 amino acids. CDR3 region: CASSLRRGDYGYTF. The CDR3 nucleotides read TGTGCCAGCAGTTTACGCAGGGGGGACTATGGCTACACCTTC.

This clone is labeled medium-sized. The genes are TRBV4-3 and TRBJ1-5; possible D gene TRBD1, 6 bases. This CDR3 spans 14 amino acids. CDR1 and CDR2 from the germline V gene are LGHNA and YSLEER. V lost 0 bases and J 7 bases, leaving 10 bases between the germline ends. The CDR3 reads CASSQDTGYQPQHF. CDR3 bases: TGCGCCAGCAGCCAAGACACAGGGTACCAGCCCCAGCATTTT.

The chain has TRBV23-1 and TRBJ2-5; D remains unclear. TRBV23-1 is marked as an open reading frame, function uncertain. The CDR3 is 15 residues long. V lost 0 bases and J 1 base, leaving 9 bases between the germline ends. The CDR3 nucleotides read TGCGCCAGCAGTCAATCGCGGCACCTCCAAGAGACCCAGTACTTC. Amino acid sequence: CASSQSRHLQETQYF.

The V and J genes are TRBV19 and TRBJ1-1; D unclear. The CDR3 is 13 residues long. Looked up from germline, CDR1 is LNHDA and CDR2 is SQIVND (reference sequence). Trimming removed 6 bases at V and 6 bases at J, with 14 bases between. CDR3 protein: CASRRSGEAEAFF. CDR3 coding DNA: TGTGCCAGTAGGAGGTCGGGTGAAGCTGAAGCTTTCTTT.

This clone has a single count. V is TRBV5-4 and J is TRBJ2-1, with TRBD2 matching 11 bases. CDR3 length: 19 amino acids. With 4 bases clipped from V and 0 bases from J, the junction kept 12 bases outside the gene matches. Germline V gene lookup returns CDR1 SGHNT and CDR2 YYREEE (reference sequence). CDR3 sequence reads: CASSVDPPTSGTSYNEQFF. CDR3 nucleotide sequence: TGTGCCAGCAGCGTGGACCCCCCGACTAGCGGGACCTCCTACAATGAGCAGTTCTTC.